This entry features one T cell receptor (beta chain) sequence. Its specificity is unknown. This CDR3 comprises 14 residues. V was cut by 6 bases and J by 1 base, with 12 bases left in between. Germline V gene data show CDR1 as SNHLY and CDR2 as FYNNEI. This entry comes from a study of beta chain features in type 1 diabetes. Study-level findings and limits: Among patients, naive, central memory and Treg TCRB repertoires appeared more similar than among healthy donors. Moderate but significant shortening of TCRB CDR3s was recorded in all four CD4+ subsets from Type 1 diabetes patients.

Every bit of the isolated RNA underwent reverse transcription, so sequencing read expressed TCRB transcripts. The method was immunoSEQ multiplex PCR; TCRdb's version includes in-frame clones alone and lacks a portion of them. The sample has 200,000 to 250,000 clones; 25% to 30% are singletons. Heparinised blood was drawn once per donor, averaging approximately 0.12 L. The TCR comes from a man aged 30 to 45 in good health. The specimen was central memory CD4+ T cells from blood. The chain employs TRBV2 and TRBJ1-1; the D is unclear. The DNA of the CDR3 is TGTGCCAGCAGAAACGGGCTCTCGAACACTGAAGCTTTCTTT. It yields the protein CASRNGLSNTEAFF.